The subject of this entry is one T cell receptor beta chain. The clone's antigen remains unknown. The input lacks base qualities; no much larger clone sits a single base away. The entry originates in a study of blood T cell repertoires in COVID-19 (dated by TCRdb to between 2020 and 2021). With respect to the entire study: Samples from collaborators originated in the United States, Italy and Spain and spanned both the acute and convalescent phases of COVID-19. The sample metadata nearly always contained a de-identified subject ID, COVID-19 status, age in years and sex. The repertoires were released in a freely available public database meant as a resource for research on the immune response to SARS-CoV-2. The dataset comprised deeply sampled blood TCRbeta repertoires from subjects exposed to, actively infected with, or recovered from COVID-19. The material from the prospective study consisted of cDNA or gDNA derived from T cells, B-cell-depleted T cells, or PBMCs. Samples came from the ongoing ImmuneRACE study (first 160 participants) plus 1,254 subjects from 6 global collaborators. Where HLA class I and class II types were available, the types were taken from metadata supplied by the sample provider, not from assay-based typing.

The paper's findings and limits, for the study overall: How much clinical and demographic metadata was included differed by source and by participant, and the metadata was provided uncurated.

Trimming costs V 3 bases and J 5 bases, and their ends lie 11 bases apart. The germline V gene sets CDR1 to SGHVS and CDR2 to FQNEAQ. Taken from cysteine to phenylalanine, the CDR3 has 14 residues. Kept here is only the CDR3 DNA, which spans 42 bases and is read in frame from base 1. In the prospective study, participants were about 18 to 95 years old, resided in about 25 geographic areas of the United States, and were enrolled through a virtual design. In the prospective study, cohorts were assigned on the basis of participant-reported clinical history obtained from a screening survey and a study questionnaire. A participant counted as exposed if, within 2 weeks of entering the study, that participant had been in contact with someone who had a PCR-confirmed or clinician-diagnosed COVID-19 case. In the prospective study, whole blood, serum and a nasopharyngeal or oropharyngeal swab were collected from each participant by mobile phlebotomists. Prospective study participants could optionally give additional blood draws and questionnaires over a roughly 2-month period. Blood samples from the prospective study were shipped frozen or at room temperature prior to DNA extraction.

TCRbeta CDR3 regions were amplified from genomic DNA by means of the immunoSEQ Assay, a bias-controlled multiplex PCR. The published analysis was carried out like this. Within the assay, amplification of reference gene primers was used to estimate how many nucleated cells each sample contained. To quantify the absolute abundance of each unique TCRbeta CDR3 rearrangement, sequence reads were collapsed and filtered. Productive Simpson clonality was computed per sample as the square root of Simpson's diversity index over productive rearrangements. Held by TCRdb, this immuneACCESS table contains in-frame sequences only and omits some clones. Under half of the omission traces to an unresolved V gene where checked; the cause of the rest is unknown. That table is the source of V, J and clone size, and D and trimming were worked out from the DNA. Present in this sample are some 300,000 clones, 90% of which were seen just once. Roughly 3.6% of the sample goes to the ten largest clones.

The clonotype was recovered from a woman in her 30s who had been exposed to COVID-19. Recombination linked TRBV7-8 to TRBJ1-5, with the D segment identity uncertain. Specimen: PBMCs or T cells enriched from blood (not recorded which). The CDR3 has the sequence CASSFRFRDQPQHF. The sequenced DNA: TGTGCCAGCAGCTTTCGATTCCGAGATCAGCCCCAGCATTTT.